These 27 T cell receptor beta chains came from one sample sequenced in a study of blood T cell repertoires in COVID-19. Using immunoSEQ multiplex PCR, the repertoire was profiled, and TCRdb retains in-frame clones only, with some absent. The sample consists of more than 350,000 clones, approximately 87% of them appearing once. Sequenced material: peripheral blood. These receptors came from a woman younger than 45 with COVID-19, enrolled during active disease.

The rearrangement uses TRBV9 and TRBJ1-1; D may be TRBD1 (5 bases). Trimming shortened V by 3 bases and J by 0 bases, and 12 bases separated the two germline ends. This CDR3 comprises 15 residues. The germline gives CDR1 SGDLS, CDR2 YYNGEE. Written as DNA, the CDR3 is TGTGCCAGCAGCGCGACAGTTGTCCTGAACACTGAAGCTTTCTTT. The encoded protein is CASSATVVLNTEAFF.

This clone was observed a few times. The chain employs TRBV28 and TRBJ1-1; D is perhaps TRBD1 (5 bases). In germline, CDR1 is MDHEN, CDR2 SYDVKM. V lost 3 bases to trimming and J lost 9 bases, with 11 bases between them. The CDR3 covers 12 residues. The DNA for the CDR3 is TGTGCCAGCAGTTTTTGGCGGACACAAGCTTTCTTT. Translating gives CASSFWRTQAFF.

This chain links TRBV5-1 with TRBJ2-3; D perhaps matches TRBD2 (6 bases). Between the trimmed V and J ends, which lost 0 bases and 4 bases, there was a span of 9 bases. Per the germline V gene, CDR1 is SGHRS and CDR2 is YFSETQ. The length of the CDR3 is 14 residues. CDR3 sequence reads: CASSLGRESDTQYF. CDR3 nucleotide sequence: TGCGCCAGCAGCTTGGGGAGGGAATCAGATACGCAGTATTTT.

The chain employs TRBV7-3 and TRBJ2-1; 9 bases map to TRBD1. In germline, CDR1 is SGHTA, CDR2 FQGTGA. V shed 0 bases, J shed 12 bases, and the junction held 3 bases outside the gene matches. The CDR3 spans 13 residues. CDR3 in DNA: TGTGCCAGCAGCTTAACCCGGGACAGGGTGCAGTTCTTC. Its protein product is CASSLTRDRVQFF.

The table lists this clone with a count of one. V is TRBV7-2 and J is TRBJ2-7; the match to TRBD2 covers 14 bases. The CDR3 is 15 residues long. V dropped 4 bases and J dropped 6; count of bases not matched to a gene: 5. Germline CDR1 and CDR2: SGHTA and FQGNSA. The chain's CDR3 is CASSSPGLAGGEQYF. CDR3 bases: TGTGCCAGCAGCTCCCCAGGACTAGCGGGAGGCGAGCAGTACTTC.

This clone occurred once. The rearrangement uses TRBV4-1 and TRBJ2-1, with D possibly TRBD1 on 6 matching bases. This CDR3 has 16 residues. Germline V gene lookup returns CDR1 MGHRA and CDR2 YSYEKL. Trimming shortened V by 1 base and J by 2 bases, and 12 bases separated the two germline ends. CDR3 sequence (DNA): TGCGCCAGCAGCCAAGGGGACACACCAACCTACAATGAGCAGTTCTTC. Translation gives CASSQGDTPTYNEQFF.

The chain's CDR3 is CASSQTSGSLFKFF. CDR3 in DNA: TGTGCCAGCAGTCAGACTAGCGGGAGTCTATTTAAGTTCTTC. The chain carries TRBV6-5 and TRBJ2-1, with 12 bases that match TRBD2. V lost 5 bases, J lost 14 bases, and 10 bases stayed unmatched. The germline V gene has CDR1 MNHEY and CDR2 SVGAGI. CDR3 length: 14 residues.

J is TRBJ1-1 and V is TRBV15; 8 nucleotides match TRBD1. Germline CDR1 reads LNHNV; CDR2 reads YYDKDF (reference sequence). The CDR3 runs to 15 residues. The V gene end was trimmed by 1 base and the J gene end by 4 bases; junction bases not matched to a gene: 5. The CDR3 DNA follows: TGTGCCACCAGCAGAGGCGGACAGGGAGGCACTGAAGCTTTCTTT. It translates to CATSRGGQGGTEAFF. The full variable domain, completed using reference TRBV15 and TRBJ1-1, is DAMVIQNPRYQVTQFGKPVTLSCSQTLNHNVMYWYQQKSSQAPKLLFHYYDKDFNNEADTPDNFQSRRPNTSFCFLDIRSPGLGDTAMYLCATSRGGQGGTEAFFGQGTRLTVV.

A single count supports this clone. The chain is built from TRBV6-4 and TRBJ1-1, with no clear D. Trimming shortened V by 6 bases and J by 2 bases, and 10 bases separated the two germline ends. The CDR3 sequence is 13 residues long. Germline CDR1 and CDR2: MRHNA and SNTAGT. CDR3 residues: CASRFNSNTEAFF. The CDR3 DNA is TGTGCCAGCAGGTTCAACTCAAACACTGAAGCTTTCTTT.

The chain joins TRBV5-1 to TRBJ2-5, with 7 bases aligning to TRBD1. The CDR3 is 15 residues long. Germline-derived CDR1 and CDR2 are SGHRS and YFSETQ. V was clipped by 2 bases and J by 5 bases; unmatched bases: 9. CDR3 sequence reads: CASSLNRGQVETQYF. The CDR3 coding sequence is TGCGCCAGCAGCTTAAATAGGGGGCAGGTGGAGACCCAGTACTTC.

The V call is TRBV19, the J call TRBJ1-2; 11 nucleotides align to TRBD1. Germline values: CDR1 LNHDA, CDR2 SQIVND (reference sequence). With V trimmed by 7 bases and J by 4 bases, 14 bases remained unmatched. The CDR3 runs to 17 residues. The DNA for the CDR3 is TGTGCCAGTACCAAACTCACCGGGACAGGGGGTATCTATGGCTACACCTTC. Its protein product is CASTKLTGTGGIYGYTF.

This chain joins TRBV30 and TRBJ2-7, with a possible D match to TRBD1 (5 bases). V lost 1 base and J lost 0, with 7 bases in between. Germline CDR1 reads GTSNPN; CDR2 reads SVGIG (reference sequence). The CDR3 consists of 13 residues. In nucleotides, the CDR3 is TGTGCCTGGAGTGCGGACACCTCCTACGAGCAGTACTTC. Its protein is CAWSADTSYEQYF. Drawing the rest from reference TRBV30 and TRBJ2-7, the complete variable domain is SQTIHQWPATLVQPVGSPLSLECTVEGTSNPNLYWYRQAAGRGLQLLFYSVGIGQISSEVPQNLSASRPQDRQFILSSKKLLLSDSGFYLCAWSADTSYEQYFGPGTRLTVT.

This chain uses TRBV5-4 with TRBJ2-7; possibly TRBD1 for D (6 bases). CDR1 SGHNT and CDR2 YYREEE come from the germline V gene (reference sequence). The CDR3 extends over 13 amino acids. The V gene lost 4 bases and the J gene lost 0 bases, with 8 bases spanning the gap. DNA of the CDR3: TGTGCCAGCAGCCCGGACAGCTCCTACGAGCAGTACTTC. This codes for CASSPDSSYEQYF.

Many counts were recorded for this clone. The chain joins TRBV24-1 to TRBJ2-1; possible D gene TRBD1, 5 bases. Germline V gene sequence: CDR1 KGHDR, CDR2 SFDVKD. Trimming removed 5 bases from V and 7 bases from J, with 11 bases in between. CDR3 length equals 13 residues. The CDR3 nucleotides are TGTGCCACCAGTGTTTCAGGGCGGAATGAGCAGTTCTTC. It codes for CATSVSGRNEQFF.

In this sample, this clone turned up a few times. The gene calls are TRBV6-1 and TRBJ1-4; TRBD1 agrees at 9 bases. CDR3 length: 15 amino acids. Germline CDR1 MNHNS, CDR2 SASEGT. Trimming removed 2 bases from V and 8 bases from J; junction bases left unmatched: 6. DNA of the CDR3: TGTGCCAGCAGTGAAACAGGGGGCGCGGGGGAAAAACTGTTTTTT. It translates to CASSETGGAGEKLFF.

Here the CDR3 reads CASSLGGWRTGELFF. As DNA, the CDR3 is TGTGCCAGCAGTTTAGGAGGGTGGAGGACCGGGGAGCTGTTTTTT. V usage is TRBV28 and J usage is TRBJ2-2; possible D gene TRBD2, 6 bases. This CDR3 contains 15 residues. V was clipped by 2 bases and J by 5 bases, with 12 bases between them. Germline loops: CDR1 MDHEN, CDR2 SYDVKM. Complete variable domain (other parts from reference TRBV28 and TRBJ2-2): DVKVTQSSRYLVKRTGEKVFLECVQDMDHENMFWYRQDPGLGLRLIYFSYDVKMKEKGDIPEGYSVSREKKERFSLILESASTNQTSMYLCASSLGGWRTGELFFGEGSRLTVL.

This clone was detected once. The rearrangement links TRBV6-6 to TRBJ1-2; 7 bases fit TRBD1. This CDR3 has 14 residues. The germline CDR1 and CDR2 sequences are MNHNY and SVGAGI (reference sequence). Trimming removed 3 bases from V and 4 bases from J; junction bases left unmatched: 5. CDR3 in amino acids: CASSYDRAGYGYTF. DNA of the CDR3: TGTGCCAGCAGTTATGACAGGGCTGGCTATGGCTACACCTTC.

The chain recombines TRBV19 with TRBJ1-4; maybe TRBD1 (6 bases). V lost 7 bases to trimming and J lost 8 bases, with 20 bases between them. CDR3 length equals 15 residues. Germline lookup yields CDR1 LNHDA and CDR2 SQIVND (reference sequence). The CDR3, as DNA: TGTGCCAGTACCCCTCAACAGGGATTAAGAGAAAAACTGTTTTTT. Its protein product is CASTPQQGLREKLFF.

CDR3 sequence: CATSDARDRGHHNEQFF. The CDR3, as DNA: TGTGCCACCAGTGACGCCCGCGACAGGGGTCACCACAATGAGCAGTTCTTC. The chain carries TRBV24-1 and TRBJ2-1; 8 bases line up with TRBD1. Germline lookup yields CDR1 KGHDR and CDR2 SFDVKD. The CDR3 is 17 amino acids. V dropped 4 bases and J dropped 5; count of bases not matched to a gene: 12.

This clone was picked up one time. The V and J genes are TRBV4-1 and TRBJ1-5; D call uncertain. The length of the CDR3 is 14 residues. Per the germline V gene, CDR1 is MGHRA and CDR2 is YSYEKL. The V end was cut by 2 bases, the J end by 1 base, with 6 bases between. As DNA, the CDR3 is TGCGCCAGCAGCCAACCAGCGAGCAATCAGCCCCAGCATTTT. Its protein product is CASSQPASNQPQHF.

DNA for the CDR3: TGTGCCAGCAGCTTAGGGCTGGCAGGCGAGCAGTACTTC. It specifies CASSLGLAGEQYF. This rearrangement joins TRBV7-2 to TRBJ2-7; no clear D. This CDR3 comprises 13 residues. Deletions cut 1 base from V and 6 bases from J, with 10 bases between. Per the germline V gene, CDR1 is SGHTA and CDR2 is FQGNSA.

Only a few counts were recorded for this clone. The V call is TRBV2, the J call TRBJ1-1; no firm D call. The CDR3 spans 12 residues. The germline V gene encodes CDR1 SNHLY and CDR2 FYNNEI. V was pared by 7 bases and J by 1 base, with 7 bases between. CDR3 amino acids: CASTSPNTEAFF. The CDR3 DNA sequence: TGTGCCAGCACAAGCCCGAACACTGAAGCTTTCTTT.

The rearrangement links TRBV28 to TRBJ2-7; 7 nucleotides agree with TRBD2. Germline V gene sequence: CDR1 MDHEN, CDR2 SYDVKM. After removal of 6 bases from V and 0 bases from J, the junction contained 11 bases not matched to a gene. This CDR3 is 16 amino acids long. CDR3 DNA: TGTGCCAGCAGCCCCCCACTAGCGTTAAGCTCCTACGAGCAGTACTTC. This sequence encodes CASSPPLALSSYEQYF.

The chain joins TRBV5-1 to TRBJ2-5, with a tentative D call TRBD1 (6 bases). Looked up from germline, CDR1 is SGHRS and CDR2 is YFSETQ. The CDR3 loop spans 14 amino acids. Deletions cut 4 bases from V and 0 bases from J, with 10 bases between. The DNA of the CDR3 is TGCGCCAGCAGCGGCCGGACAGACCAAGAGACCCAGTACTTC. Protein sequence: CASSGRTDQETQYF.

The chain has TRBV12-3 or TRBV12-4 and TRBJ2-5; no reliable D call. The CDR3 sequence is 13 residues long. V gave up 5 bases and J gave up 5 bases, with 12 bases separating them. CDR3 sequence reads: CASSPPTGETQYF. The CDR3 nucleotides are TGTGCCAGCAGTCCCCCCACTGGTGAGACCCAGTACTTC.

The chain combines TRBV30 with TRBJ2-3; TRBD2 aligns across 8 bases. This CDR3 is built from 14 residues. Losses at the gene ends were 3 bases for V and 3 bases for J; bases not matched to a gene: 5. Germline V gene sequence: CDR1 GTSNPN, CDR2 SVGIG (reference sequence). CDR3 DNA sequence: TGTGCCTGGAGGCCGGGACTAGGAACAGATACGCAGTATTTT. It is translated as CAWRPGLGTDTQYF.

In nucleotides, the CDR3 is TGTGCCAGCAGTTATTTAACTAGCGGGAGGGACACCGGGGAGCTGTTTTTT. Protein: CASSYLTSGRDTGELFF. The chain links TRBV2 to TRBJ2-2; 13 bases are a match to TRBD2. The CDR3 runs to 17 residues. The germline CDR1 and CDR2 sequences are SNHLY and FYNNEI. V shed 5 bases and J 3 bases; nucleotides not matched to a gene: 6.